This T cell receptor (beta chain) comes out of a study of chemoradiotherapy in HPV16-positive cancers. Clones were read by immunoSEQ multiplex PCR, and TCRdb kept only the in-frame ones, dropping some. This table has about 68,000 clones, approximately 91% appearing once. The receptor comes from a human donor with HPV-associated anogenital cancer. The sample was blood, taken from a patient who underwent chemoradiotherapy.

The CDR3 DNA reads as TGCGCCAGCAGCTTCACAGGGAAACAAGAGACCCAGTACTTC. It codes for CASSFTGKQETQYF. This sequence joins TRBV5-1 and TRBJ2-5, with a weak D call TRBD1 (6 bases). Germline CDR1 is SGHRS and CDR2 is YFSETQ. V shed 2 bases and J shed 2 bases, with 10 bases lying between them. This CDR3 spans 14 amino acids.